A selection of T cell receptor beta chains follows, all from one sample in a study of molecular identifiers for immune sequencing clone quantification. Via MiXCR, TCRdb re-called the PCR reads, giving one row per CDR3 protein. The profile covers about half a million distinct CDR3 sequences, with under 30% appearing a single time and under 0.8% taken by the ten largest. The material sequenced was naive CD8+ T cells from blood, with Jurkat cell RNA spiked in. The receptors come from a human donor in good health. Some libraries in this study had Jurkat cell RNA spiked in. Each CDR3 is given without its conserved first and last residue.

V,J,CDR3
TRBV11-2,TRBJ2-1,ASSPPAGNEQF
TRBV29-1,TRBJ2-1,SVGTGGRDEQF
TRBV15,TRBJ2-7,ATAGDRGLEQY
TRBV7-9,TRBJ2-3,ASSLAEALGGADTQY
TRBV12-3/TRBV12-4,TRBJ2-7,ASSLGQGQKAWQY
TRBV4-2,TRBJ2-7,ASSQDVSGSGAYEQY
TRBV10-2,TRBJ2-3,ASTDYSTSDTQY
TRBV5-1,TRBJ2-1,ASSWEPGLAETNEQF
TRBV5-4,TRBJ2-3,ASSQGTSRTDTQY
TRBV13,TRBJ1-1,ASSSSSGTEEAF
TRBV5-6,TRBJ2-4,ASSSPILRGRRSQNIQY
TRBV10-3,TRBJ1-3,AISDPDGAGNTIY
TRBV7-9,TRBJ2-3,ASSPLGTWADTQY
TRBV6-5,TRBJ2-5,ASSPSQGWTTQY
TRBV28,TRBJ1-1,ASSFRGLRRTEAF
TRBV20-1,TRBJ1-6,SARDIGTGAGSPLH
TRBV12-3/TRBV12-4,TRBJ1-2,ASSYSGRDGYGYT
TRBV4-3,TRBJ2-3,ASSQDTRLAGRTDTQY
TRBV5-4,TRBJ1-4,ASSLDGDEKLF
TRBV12-3/TRBV12-4,TRBJ2-3,ASTGTSGTDTQY
TRBV9,TRBJ2-3,ASSVAAGTDTQY
TRBV12-3/TRBV12-4,TRBJ1-2,ASSSTTGAHSYGYT